This TCR beta chain is drawn from a study of CD8 T cells in ankylosing spondylitis. Notes on the study in general: A TCR beta motif of several highly homologous variants appeared characteristic of ankylosing spondylitis blood. Past studies reported some motif variants in reactive arthritis synovial fluid and blood. Clones tied to disease were said to be significantly enriched in matched ankylosing spondylitis synovial fluid. CD8+ disease-linked clones were present at relatively low frequencies in blood.

Points on this clonotype: Its antigen remains unidentified.

The CDR3 contains 16 residues. Germline V lookup: CDR1 SGHTA, CDR2 FQGNSA. V shed 1 base, J shed 3 bases, and the junction held 5 bases outside the gene matches. Molecular-barcoded quantitative 5'-RACE produced these TCR beta libraries. TCRdb reprocessed the 5' RACE reads via MiXCR and lists one record per CDR3 protein. Here the sample spans about 800,000 distinct CDR3 sequences, around 11% being singletons. This clonotype was obtained from a male donor with ankylosing spondylitis. The chain uses TRBV7-2 and TRBJ2-2; 7 nucleotides agree with TRBD2. Source material: blood, either unsorted or a sorted T cell fraction (not recorded which). CDR3 nucleotides: TGTGCCAGCAGCTTAGGCGGGGGACGATACACCGGGGAGCTGTTTTTT. Its protein product is CASSLGGGRYTGELFF.